This TCR beta chain derives from a study of preoperative IRX-2 immunotherapy in early breast cancer. Using immunoSEQ multiplex PCR, the repertoire was profiled, and TCRdb retains in-frame clones only, with some absent. This repertoire shows around 30,000 clones, 70% to 85% found once; its top ten account for about 3.3%. The germline V and J ends were trimmed by 6 bases and 4 bases, with 23 bases remaining between them. The CDR3 covers 17 residues. CDR1 and CDR2 (germline): MNHGY, SAAAGT. This clone came up a few times. Treatment defined: preoperative locoregional IRX-2 cytokine immunotherapy. Preoperative locoregional IRX-2 cytokine immunotherapy was tested in the phase Ib source study.

V gene TRBV6-8 combines with J gene TRBJ2-3, with D tentatively TRBD2 (6 bases). The sequence was obtained from a human donor with breast cancer. Sampling was carried out from a patient treated with IRX-2 immunotherapy. The CDR3, as DNA: TGTGCCAGCAGCGCGGGGTGGATGCGGGGTATTTCAGATACGCAGTATTTT. Encoded protein: CASSAGWMRGISDTQYF.